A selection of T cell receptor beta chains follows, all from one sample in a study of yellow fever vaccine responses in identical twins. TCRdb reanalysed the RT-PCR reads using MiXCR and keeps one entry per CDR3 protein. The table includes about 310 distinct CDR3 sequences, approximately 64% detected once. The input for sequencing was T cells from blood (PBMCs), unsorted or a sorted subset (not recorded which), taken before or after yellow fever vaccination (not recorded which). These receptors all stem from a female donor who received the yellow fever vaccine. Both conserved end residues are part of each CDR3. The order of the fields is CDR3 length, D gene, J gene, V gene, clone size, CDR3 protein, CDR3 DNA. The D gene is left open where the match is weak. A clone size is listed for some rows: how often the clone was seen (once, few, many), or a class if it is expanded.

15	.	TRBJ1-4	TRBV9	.	CASSVAGGHGEKLFF	TGTGCCAGCAGCGTAGCCGGGGGGCACGGCGAAAAACTGTTTTTT
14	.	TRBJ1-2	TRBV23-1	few	CASSQPGGGGGYTF	TGCGCCAGCAGTCAACCCGGGGGGGGTGGAGGCTACACCTTC
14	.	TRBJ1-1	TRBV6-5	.	CASSYLDSNTEAFF	TGTGCCAGCAGTTACTTAGACAGTAACACTGAAGCTTTCTTT
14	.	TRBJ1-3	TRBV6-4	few	CASSDQGSGNTIYF	TGTGCCAGCAGTGACCAGGGATCTGGAAACACCATATATTTT
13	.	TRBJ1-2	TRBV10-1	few	CASSGLGASGYTF	TGCGCCAGCAGTGGGTTGGGGGCGTCGGGCTACACCTTC
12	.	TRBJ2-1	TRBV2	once	CASRDQLSGQFF	TGTGCCAGCAGAGACCAACTATCTGGGCAGTTCTTC
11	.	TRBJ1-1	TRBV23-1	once	CGGPWNTEAFF	TGCGGGGGCCCCTGGAACACTGAAGCTTTCTTT
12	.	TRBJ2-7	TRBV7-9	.	CASRLEYYEQYF	TGTGCCAGCAGATTGGAGTACTACGAGCAGTACTTC
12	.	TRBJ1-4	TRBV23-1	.	CASKREREKLFF	TGCGCCAGCAAAAGGGAGAGGGAAAAACTGTTTTTT
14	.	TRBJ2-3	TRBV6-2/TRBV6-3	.	CASSTGDHPDTQYF	TGTGCCAGCAGCACTGGCGACCACCCAGATACGCAGTATTTT
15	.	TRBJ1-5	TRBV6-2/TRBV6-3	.	CASSYEGAGGQPQHF	TGTGCCAGCAGTTATGAAGGGGCCGGGGGTCAGCCCCAGCATTTT
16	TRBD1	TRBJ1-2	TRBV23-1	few	CASSRPPGQGACGYTF	TGCGCCAGCAGTCGCCCCCCGGGACAGGGGGCCTGTGGCTACACCTTC
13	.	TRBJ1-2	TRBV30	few	CAWRSAGPAGYTF	TGTGCCTGGAGGTCGGCAGGACCTGCGGGCTACACCTTC
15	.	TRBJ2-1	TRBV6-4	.	CASSDSPGAYNEQFF	TGTGCCAGCAGTGACTCTCCCGGGGCTTACAATGAGCAGTTCTTC
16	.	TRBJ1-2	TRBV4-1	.	CASSQDRSPGPDGYTF	TGCGCCAGCAGCCAAGATCGGTCCCCAGGCCCGGACGGCTACACCTTC
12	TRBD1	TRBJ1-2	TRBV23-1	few	CASGTGLHGYTF	TGCGCCAGCGGGACAGGGCTCCATGGCTACACCTTC
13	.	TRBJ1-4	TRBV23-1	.	CASSPTTGPPLIF	TGCGCCAGCAGTCCCACCACAGGCCCGCCATTGATTTTT
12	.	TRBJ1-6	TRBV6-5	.	CASSYRGGPLHF	TGTGCCAGCAGTTACCGTGGGGGACCCCTCCACTTT
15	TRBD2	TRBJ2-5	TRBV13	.	CASSAGTSGMETQYF	TGTGCCAGCAGCGCCGGGACTAGCGGCATGGAGACCCAGTACTTC
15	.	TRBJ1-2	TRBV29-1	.	CSVVKRRTNGEGYTF	TGCAGCGTTGTCAAGCGCAGAACAAACGGCGAAGGCTACACCTTC
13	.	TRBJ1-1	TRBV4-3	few	CASSQELNTEAFF	TGCGCCAGCAGCCAAGAATTGAACACTGAAGCTTTCTTT
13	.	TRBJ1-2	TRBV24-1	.	CATRKAGYYGYTF	TGTGCCACCCGGAAGGCGGGGTACTATGGCTACACCTTC
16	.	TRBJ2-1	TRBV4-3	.	CASSQDLGLYNNEQFF	TGCGCCAGCAGCCAAGATCTGGGACTTTATAACAATGAGCAGTTCTTC
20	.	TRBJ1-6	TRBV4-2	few	CASSQSIHLGSSSYNSPLHF	TGTGCCAGCAGCCAAAGCATCCATCTTGGTAGCAGCTCCTATAATTCACCCCTCCACTTT